The T cell receptor beta chain described here comes from a study of cytomegalovirus exposure and HLA in healthy donors. Study-wide background: Within an early data release were tens of millions of unique TCRs drawn from HLA-typed donors.

The PCR was carried out with 60 Vbeta primers and 13 Jbeta primers. Generated by immunoSEQ multiplex PCR, the TCRdb table keeps only in-frame clones and is missing some. The sample holds 75,000 to 85,000 clones, about 78% seen once. Nominally healthy donors provided the samples, though records likely missed some immune exposures. V lost 10 bases and J lost 5; bases outside the gene matches: 7. Germline V gives CDR1 MNHNS, CDR2 SASEGT. This CDR3 is built from 14 residues. The sequencing sample was made of PBMCs. This TCR came from a male donor in good health and CMV-seronegative. The rearrangement links TRBV6-1 to TRBJ1-5; 11 nucleotides agree with TRBD1. The CDR3 protein is CAIRGQGEHQPQHF. DNA for the CDR3: TGTGCCATCCGGGGACAGGGGGAACATCAGCCCCAGCATTTT.